One T cell receptor beta chain is described in this entry. Antigen unknown. The sample originates from a study of cytomegalovirus exposure and HLA in healthy donors. Study background: Among the 400 or so donors who were genotyped, roughly 76% fell in the genetic ancestry cluster that is associated with self-reported Caucasian donors. General study results and limits: In a later analysis, TCR association rates varied by HLA locus: DRB1 most, HLA-C fewest. Later on, a genetic analysis was performed. It linked a missense variant in DCLRE1C with V- and J-gene trimming of TCR beta.

The PCR used 60 Vbeta and 13 Jbeta primers. The table came from immunoSEQ multiplex PCR; TCRdb's copy has only in-frame clones and leaves some out. The repertoire has about 130,000 clones, about 80% of them found once; the top ten carry about 4.5%. This CDR3 spans 14 amino acids. Looked up from germline, CDR1 is MNHNY and CDR2 is SVGAGI (reference sequence). V was trimmed by 4 bases and J by 6 bases, leaving 15 bases between them. The chain combines TRBV6-6 with TRBJ1-2; D remains unclear. The receptor's source is a man aged 30 to 39 in good health. The sequenced sample was PBMCs. The CDR3 is CASSFAPDSHGYTF. CDR3 DNA: TGTGCCAGCAGTTTCGCCCCTGACTCTCATGGCTACACCTTC.